A single sample is the source of the 17 T cell receptor beta chains below, sequenced in a study of CD8+ T cells in alopecia areata. Extracted RNA was reverse transcribed into cDNA, the sequencing template. Assay used: immunoSEQ multiplex PCR; TCRdb lists only in-frame clones, some missing. The data hold around 190,000 clones, with roughly 50% observed a single time. Sequencing was done on a sample of CD8+ T cells sorted from blood. The receptors stem from a human donor in good health.

This chain connects TRBV2 to TRBJ2-2; D gene unclear. Germline assignment: CDR1 SNHLY and CDR2 FYNNEI. The V and J ends lost 3 bases and 1 base respectively, with 6 bases between them. This CDR3 region has 14 residues. CDR3 loop: CASSEGQNTGELFF. The CDR3 DNA reads TGTGCCAGCAGTGAGGGCCAGAACACCGGGGAGCTGTTTTTT.

The V and J genes are TRBV19 and TRBJ1-2; D unresolved. Germline V gene data show CDR1 as LNHDA and CDR2 as SQIVND (reference sequence). The CDR3 has 15 amino acids. V lost 5 bases and J 4 bases, leaving 17 bases between the germline ends. CDR3 coding DNA: TGTGCCAGTAGTCCCCGGCAGGTTGATTTCTATGGCTACACCTTC. Translated, it gives CASSPRQVDFYGYTF.

The rearrangement uses TRBV15 and TRBJ2-7; D uncertain. Germline loops: CDR1 LNHNV, CDR2 YYDKDF (reference sequence). Trimming cost V 0 bases and J 4 bases, with 7 bases left between them. This CDR3 comprises 13 residues. CDR3 DNA: TGTGCCACCAGCAGAGAAAAACCATACGAGCAGTACTTC. This sequence encodes CATSREKPYEQYF.

This clone was counted a few times. This chain links TRBV11-1 with TRBJ1-2, with D hard to call. This CDR3 contains 16 residues. V lost 3 bases and J lost 7, with 21 bases in between. Germline V gives CDR1 SGHAT, CDR2 FQDESV (reference sequence). DNA of the CDR3: TGTGCCAGCAGCTTCTCTTCCAGCGCCAAAGGAGGTGGCTACACCTTC. Its translation: CASSFSSSAKGGGYTF.

V gene TRBV19 combines with J gene TRBJ2-3; D uncertain. V dropped 5 bases and J dropped 6 bases, with 9 bases sitting between them. This CDR3 has 12 amino acids. CDR1 and CDR2 from the germline V gene are LNHDA and SQIVND (reference sequence). The CDR3 region has the DNA TGTGCCAGTAGTTTACTTTCCGATACGCAGTATTTT. Its translation is CASSLLSDTQYF.

This clone was seen only a few times. V is TRBV7-9 and J is TRBJ2-3, with 7 positions matching TRBD1. The CDR3 length is 16 residues. J was trimmed by 3 bases and V by 0 bases; bases with no gene match: 6. Germline loops: CDR1 SEHNR, CDR2 FQNEAQ (reference sequence). The CDR3: CASSLARARGTDTQYF. CDR3 DNA sequence: TGTGCCAGCAGCTTAGCGAGGGCCAGGGGGACAGATACGCAGTATTTT.

This rearrangement joins TRBV7-9 to TRBJ1-2, with TRBD1 matching 8 bases. The CDR3 spans 16 residues. CDR1 and CDR2 from the germline V gene are SEHNR and FQNEAQ (reference sequence). With V trimmed by 3 bases and J by 0 bases, 6 bases remained unmatched. DNA of the CDR3: TGTGCCAGCAGCTTCGGGACAGGCCTTTCTAACTATGGCTACACCTTC. Residues: CASSFGTGLSNYGYTF.

The CDR3 nucleotides are TGTGCCAGCAGCGTCGACAGGGTAGAGACCCAGTACTTC. Translation: CASSVDRVETQYF. The chain links TRBV9 to TRBJ2-5, with 7 bases matching TRBD1. Germline values: CDR1 SGDLS, CDR2 YYNGEE. This CDR3 has 13 amino acids. V lost 2 bases, J lost 4 bases, and 2 bases stayed unmatched. Supplemented by reference TRBV9 and TRBJ2-5, the full variable domain reads DSGVTQTPKHLITATGQRVTLRCSPRSGDLSVYWYQQSLDQGLQFLIQYYNGEERAKGNILERFSAQQFPDLHSELNLSSLELGDSALYFCASSVDRVETQYFGPGTRLLVL.

This rearrangement joins TRBV29-1 to TRBJ2-2; D is possibly TRBD1 (6 bases). From germline, CDR1 is SQVTM and CDR2 ANQGSEA. Deletions cut 6 bases from V and 1 base from J, with 15 bases between. This CDR3 has 15 amino acids. This chain's CDR3 is CSVAPGTLNTGELFF. The CDR3 DNA reads as TGCAGCGTGGCCCCCGGGACACTGAACACCGGGGAGCTGTTTTTT.

V and J are TRBV25-1 and TRBJ2-1; no reliable D call. Looked up from germline, CDR1 is MGHDK and CDR2 is SYGVNS. V shed 5 bases and J shed 9 bases, with 11 bases lying between them. The CDR3 has 12 residues. This CDR3 reads CASSNSPVEQFF. The CDR3, as DNA: TGTGCCAGCAGTAATTCTCCGGTTGAGCAGTTCTTC.

V usage is TRBV15 and J usage is TRBJ2-7; 7 bases line up with TRBD1. Germline lookup yields CDR1 LNHNV and CDR2 YYDKDF (reference sequence). The J segment lost 1 base and the V segment lost 5 bases, leaving 11 bases of the junction unmatched. This CDR3 region has 16 residues. In DNA, the CDR3 is TGTGCCACCAGCCCTACACGGACAGGCGGTTCCTACGAGCAGTACTTC. It specifies CATSPTRTGGSYEQYF.

This clone was seen only a few times. The chain joins TRBV5-4 to TRBJ1-1; D may be TRBD1 (6 bases). V was clipped by 8 bases and J by 1 base, with 15 bases between them. CDR1 and CDR2 (germline): SGHNT, YYREEE (reference sequence). The CDR3 totals 14 residues. The CDR3: CASRERDTNTEAFF. CDR3 DNA sequence: TGTGCCAGTAGGGAGCGGGACACGAACACTGAAGCTTTCTTT.

Of note for this clone: Distinct nucleotide sequences in the sample also encode this CDR3. Here the CDR3 DNA reads TGCAGCGTCGGACGGCAGGGGACTGAAGCTTTCTTT. The encoded protein is CSVGRQGTEAFF. The chain uses TRBV29-1 and TRBJ1-1, with D possibly matching TRBD1 (6 bases). This CDR3 region has 12 residues. V was trimmed by 6 bases and J by 5 bases, leaving 13 bases between them. In germline, CDR1 is SQVTM, CDR2 ANQGSEA. The full variable domain, rest sourced from reference TRBV29-1 and TRBJ1-1, is SAVISQKPSRDICQRGTSLTIQCQVDSQVTMMFWYRQQPGQSLTLIATANQGSEATYESGFVIDKFPISRPNLTFSTLTVSNMSPEDSSIYLCSVGRQGTEAFFGQGTRLTVV.

The genes are TRBV7-2 and TRBJ2-3; no firm D call. Germline CDR1 reads SGHTA; CDR2 reads FQGNSA. V lost 1 base, J lost 8 bases, and 4 bases lay in between. The CDR3 totals 11 residues. The CDR3 spells CASSLGGTQYF. The CDR3 nucleotides are TGTGCCAGCAGCTTAGGGGGTACGCAGTATTTT.

The chain links TRBV30 to TRBJ1-4; 10 bases line up with TRBD1. V was pared by 0 bases and J by 8 bases, with 12 bases of the junction left unmatched. Germline V gene lookup returns CDR1 GTSNPN and CDR2 SVGIG (reference sequence). The CDR3 loop spans 17 amino acids. CDR3 coding DNA: TGTGCCTGGAGTGTACCGGGACAGGGGTCGCAATTGGAAAAACTGTTTTTT. This codes for CAWSVPGQGSQLEKLFF.

This chain joins TRBV29-1 and TRBJ2-5, with D maybe TRBD2 (5 bases). This CDR3 comprises 16 residues. The V end lost 1 base, the J end lost 5 bases, and 20 bases lay between the germline ends. CDR1 and CDR2 from the germline V gene are SQVTM and ANQGSEA. In nucleotides, the CDR3 is TGCAGCGTTGAAGGTCTGTCCGAGACTCCGGGGGAGACCCAGTACTTC. Amino acids: CSVEGLSETPGETQYF.

Details on this clone: Sequence at one end of the junction differs from germline and may be a read error. V is TRBV27 and J is TRBJ2-7, with 9 bases fitting TRBD1. CDR1 and CDR2 (germline): MNHEY, SMNVEV (reference sequence). CDR3 length: 12 amino acids. CDR3 region: CASSFPGDRVVF. CDR3 in DNA: TGTGCCAGCAGTTTCCCCGGGGACAGGGTTGTATTC.